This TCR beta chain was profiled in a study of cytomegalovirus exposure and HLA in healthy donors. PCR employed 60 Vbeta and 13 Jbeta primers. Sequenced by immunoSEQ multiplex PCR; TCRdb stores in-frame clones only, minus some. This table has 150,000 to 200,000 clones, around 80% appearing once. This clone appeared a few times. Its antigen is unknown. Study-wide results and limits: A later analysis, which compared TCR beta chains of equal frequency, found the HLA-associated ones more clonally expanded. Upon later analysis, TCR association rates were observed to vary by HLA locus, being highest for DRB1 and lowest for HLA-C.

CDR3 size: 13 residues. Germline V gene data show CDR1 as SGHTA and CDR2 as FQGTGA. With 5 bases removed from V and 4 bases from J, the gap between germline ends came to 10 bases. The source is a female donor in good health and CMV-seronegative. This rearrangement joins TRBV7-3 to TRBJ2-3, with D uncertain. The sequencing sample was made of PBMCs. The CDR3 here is CASSRSRSDTQYF. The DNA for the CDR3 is TGTGCCAGCAGCCGAAGTAGATCAGATACGCAGTATTTT.